This T cell receptor beta chain was found in a study of CD8 T cells in Susac syndrome. The CDR3 is 14 residues long. Between the trimmed V and J ends, which lost 0 bases and 6 bases, there was a span of 14 bases. CDR1 DFQATT and CDR2 SNEGSKA come from the germline V gene (reference sequence). Treatment-naive patients with stable or active relapsing-remitting disease were the multiple sclerosis controls. Both CD4+ and CD8+ T cells were negatively isolated, and TEMRA cells underwent FACS enrichment. General study findings and limits: The study conceded that its TCR sequencing and HLA analysis involved relatively few individuals.

On this clonotype itself: Its cognate antigen is unknown.

An amount of RNA that ranged from roughly 0.5 to 1 ug was reverse transcribed with random hexamers. Via MiXCR, TCRdb re-called the immunoSEQ multiplex PCR reads, giving one row per CDR3 protein. Altogether roughly 140,000 distinct CDR3 sequences are present, 95% to 96% being singletons, with the ten largest covering 0.14% to 0.15%. The V gene is TRBV20-1, the J gene TRBJ1-2; the D gene is possibly TRBD1 (5 bases). This TCR was sampled from a human donor with multiple sclerosis. Sequences were obtained from CD8+ T cells from PBMCs. CDR3 bases: TGCAGTGCTAGAGATGACAGCAAAGGGCATGGCTACACCTTC. Protein: CSARDDSKGHGYTF.